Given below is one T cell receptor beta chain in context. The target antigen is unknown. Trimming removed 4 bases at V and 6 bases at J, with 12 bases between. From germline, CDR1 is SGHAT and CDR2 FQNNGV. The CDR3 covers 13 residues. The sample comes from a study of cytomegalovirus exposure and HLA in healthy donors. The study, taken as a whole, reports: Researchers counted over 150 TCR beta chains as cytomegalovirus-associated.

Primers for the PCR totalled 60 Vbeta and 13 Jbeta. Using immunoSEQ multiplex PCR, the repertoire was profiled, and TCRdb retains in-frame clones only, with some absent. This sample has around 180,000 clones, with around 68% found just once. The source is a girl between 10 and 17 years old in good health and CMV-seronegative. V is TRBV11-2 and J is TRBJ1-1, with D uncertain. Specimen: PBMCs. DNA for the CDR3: TGTGCCAGCAGCTGGATTCAGGCTCCTGAAGCTTTCTTT. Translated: CASSWIQAPEAFF. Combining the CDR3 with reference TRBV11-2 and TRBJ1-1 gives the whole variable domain EAGVAQSPRYKIIEKRQSVAFWCNPISGHATLYWYQQILGQGPKLLIQFQNNGVVDDSQLPKDRFSAERLKGVDSTLKIQPAKLEDSAVYLCASSWIQAPEAFFGQGTRLTVV.